Presented here are 31 T cell receptor beta chains from one specimen sequenced in a study of T cells in localized non-small cell lung cancer. Generated by immunoSEQ multiplex PCR, the TCRdb table keeps only in-frame clones and is missing some. The sample includes some 82,000 clones, 80% of them seen just once. The material sequenced was PBMCs, taken before any cancer treatment. The receptors stem from a man aged 35 to 69 with stage II squamous cell lung carcinoma.

This chain joins TRBV5-1 and TRBJ1-1; 8 bases map to TRBD1. Trimming cost V 4 bases and J 0 bases; bases outside gene matches: 11. Germline V gives CDR1 SGHRS, CDR2 YFSETQ. The CDR3 is made up of 17 amino acids. CDR3 residues: CASSRRAVDRVNTEAFF. CDR3 in DNA: TGCGCCAGCAGCCGACGAGCTGTGGACAGGGTGAACACTGAAGCTTTCTTT.

This clone came up once. This chain connects TRBV7-6 to TRBJ2-5, with D unclear. Germline values: CDR1 SGHVS, CDR2 FNYEAQ. The CDR3 runs 15 residues. V lost 1 base, J lost 5 bases, and 14 bases lay in between. Here the CDR3 reads CASSLGVEGLETQYF. The CDR3 nucleotides are TGTGCCAGCAGCTTAGGAGTAGAAGGTTTGGAGACCCAGTACTTC.

The chain uses TRBV5-4 and TRBJ2-7, with D possibly matching TRBD1 (6 bases). The V end lost 4 bases, the J end lost 1 base, and 15 bases lay between the germline ends. The CDR3 is made up of 15 amino acids. Germline V gene data show CDR1 as SGHNT and CDR2 as YYREEE (reference sequence). The CDR3 bases are TGTGCCAGCAGCAAGGGTGGGGGCCGTTCCTACGAGCAGTACTTC. This sequence encodes CASSKGGGRSYEQYF.

This chain uses TRBV5-1 with TRBJ1-1, with TRBD1 identical over 11 bases. Trimming cost V 4 bases and J 5 bases; bases outside gene matches: 7. The CDR3 has 15 residues. Germline V CDR1 and CDR2: SGHRS, YFSETQ. CDR3 bases: TGCGCCAGCAGCCCCCAGGGACAGGGGGGAACTGAAGCTTTCTTT. This translates into CASSPQGQGGTEAFF.

The gene calls are TRBV5-4 and TRBJ2-6; a possible D gene is TRBD2 (6 bases). Looked up from germline, CDR1 is SGHNT and CDR2 is YYREEE (reference sequence). The V and J ends lost 4 bases and 1 base respectively, with 15 bases between them. This CDR3 has 17 residues. CDR3 coding DNA: TGTGCCAGCAGCCTCGGAGGTGGGGGGTCTGGGGCCAACGTCCTGACTTTC. This codes for CASSLGGGGSGANVLTF.

V is TRBV7-9 and J is TRBJ1-1; possible D gene TRBD1, 5 bases. V shed 0 bases and J shed 8 bases, with 10 bases lying between them. The CDR3 spans 13 residues. Germline CDR1 and CDR2: SEHNR and FQNEAQ (reference sequence). In DNA, the CDR3 is TGTGCCAGCAGCTTAGCGGGGTACAGGGAAGCTTTCTTT. It is translated as CASSLAGYREAFF.

This rearrangement joins TRBV7-2 to TRBJ2-7; 8 nucleotides match TRBD2. Germline trimming cut 5 bases from V and 6 bases from J; bases unmatched to any gene: 12. In germline, CDR1 is SGHTA, CDR2 FQGNSA. The CDR3 has 15 residues. This CDR3 is CASSPTPGLDIEQYF. The CDR3 DNA reads as TGTGCCAGCAGCCCTACCCCGGGACTAGACATCGAGCAGTACTTC.

The chain uses TRBV4-2 and TRBJ1-2; 7 bases match TRBD1. V was pared by 3 bases and J by 0 bases, with 4 bases of the junction left unmatched. Germline CDR1 reads LGHNA; CDR2 reads YNFKEQ. The CDR3 covers 15 residues. CDR3: CASSHRQGTNYGYTF. The DNA for the CDR3 is TGTGCCAGCAGCCACCGACAGGGAACTAACTATGGCTACACCTTC.

The chain combines TRBV7-9 with TRBJ2-7; D gene uncertain. This CDR3 has 11 residues. Trimming removed 0 bases from V and 9 bases from J, with 6 bases in between. Germline CDR1 is SEHNR and CDR2 is FQNEAQ (reference sequence). CDR3 bases: TGTGCCAGCAGCTTAGCGTCGGGGCAGTACTTC. Protein product: CASSLASGQYF.

This chain joins TRBV19 and TRBJ1-6; the match to TRBD1 covers 9 bases. The V gene's germline CDR1 is LNHDA and CDR2 SQIVND (reference sequence). The CDR3 length is 14 residues. V trimming: 7 bases; J trimming: 14 bases; junction bases outside the gene matches: 12. The DNA for the CDR3 is TGTGCCAGTATCGATTCCGGGACAGGGAGGACCCTCCACTTT. Amino acid sequence: CASIDSGTGRTLHF.

The CDR3 sequence is CATRPGTAFNEQFF. The CDR3 nucleotides are TGTGCCACCAGGCCCGGGACAGCCTTCAATGAGCAGTTCTTC. The gene calls are TRBV15 and TRBJ2-1; 7 positions match TRBD1. J lost 6 bases, V lost 6 bases, and 8 bases had no gene match. The CDR3 has 14 amino acids. Germline-derived CDR1 and CDR2 are LNHNV and YYDKDF (reference sequence).

The gene calls are TRBV5-4 and TRBJ1-5, with TRBD1 identical over 8 bases. With V trimmed by 0 bases and J by 11 bases, 13 bases remained unmatched. Germline V gene sequence: CDR1 SGHNT, CDR2 YYREEE (reference sequence). The CDR3 consists of 16 residues. The CDR3 DNA reads as TGTGCCAGCAGCTTGGAAATAGACAGGGGACCATCAGCCCAGCATTTT. As protein: CASSLEIDRGPSAQHF.

The chain recombines TRBV7-2 with TRBJ2-7; 9 nucleotides line up with TRBD1. Per germline, CDR1 SGHTA and CDR2 FQGNSA. V lost 6 bases, J lost 5 bases, and 5 bases stayed unmatched. This CDR3 is 13 amino acids long. The CDR3 here is CASSPDRGHEQYF. Written as DNA, the CDR3 is TGTGCCAGCAGTCCGGACAGGGGTCACGAGCAGTACTTC. Filled out from reference TRBV7-2 and TRBJ2-7, the complete variable domain reads GAGVSQSPSNKVTEKGKDVELRCDPISGHTALYWYRQSLGQGLEFLIYFQGNSAPDKSGLPSDRFSAERTGGSVSTLTIQRTQQEDSAVYLCASSPDRGHEQYFGPGTRLTVT.

The count of this clone is one. The chain uses TRBV27 and TRBJ1-3; TRBD1 matches at 7 bases. This CDR3 is 16 amino acids long. The V gene's germline CDR1 is MNHEY and CDR2 SMNVEV (reference sequence). V was pared by 10 bases and J by 0 bases, with 12 bases of the junction left unmatched. The CDR3 region has the DNA TGTGCCAACCAAAGGCCAGGGGGACTCTCTGGAAACACCATATATTTT. Protein product: CANQRPGGLSGNTIYF.

The chain uses TRBV6-5 and TRBJ2-3; D remains ambiguous. V gave up 4 bases and J gave up 6 bases, with 20 bases separating them. Germline CDR1 reads MNHEY; CDR2 reads SVGAGI. The CDR3 covers 16 residues. Written as DNA, the CDR3 is TGTGCCAGCAGTTCCCCCTTTATGGGTTCAAGGGATACGCAGTATTTT. Translating it yields CASSSPFMGSRDTQYF.

The DNA for the CDR3 is TGTGCCAGCTCACCGGGACAGGGAATAGAAAATGGCTACACCTTC. Translated, it gives CASSPGQGIENGYTF. The J gene is TRBJ1-2, the V gene TRBV18; TRBD1 aligns across 9 bases. This CDR3 has 15 residues. Germline CDR1 KGHSH, CDR2 LQKENI. After removal of 3 bases from V and 6 bases from J, the junction contained 8 bases not matched to a gene.

V and J are TRBV18 and TRBJ2-7, with TRBD1 matching 7 bases. J lost 3 bases, V lost 6 bases, and 11 bases had no gene match. Germline CDR1 is KGHSH and CDR2 is LQKENI. The CDR3 is 15 residues long. CDR3 residues: CASSRSTGELYEQYF. CDR3 bases: TGTGCCAGCTCGCGATCAACAGGGGAGCTCTACGAGCAGTACTTC.

The V gene is TRBV7-3, the J gene TRBJ2-7; no clear D gene. Germline V gene data show CDR1 as SGHTA and CDR2 as FQGTGA. Trimming stripped 2 bases from V and 7 bases from J, with 15 bases between. CDR3 size: 14 residues. In DNA form, the CDR3 reads TGTGCCAGCAGCTTAGGGGATACGTTTAAGGAGCAGTACTTC. This encodes CASSLGDTFKEQYF.

This clone was counted once. The chain recombines TRBV9 with TRBJ2-3, with 10 bases that match TRBD1. Per germline, CDR1 SGDLS and CDR2 YYNGEE. This CDR3 comprises 15 residues. With V trimmed by 3 bases and J by 1 base, 2 bases remained unmatched. CDR3 in amino acids: CASSDGQGGTDTQYF. DNA for the CDR3: TGTGCCAGCAGCGACGGACAGGGGGGCACAGATACGCAGTATTTT. Using reference TRBV9 and TRBJ2-3 for the parts outside the CDR3, the full variable domain is DSGVTQTPKHLITATGQRVTLRCSPRSGDLSVYWYQQSLDQGLQFLIQYYNGEERAKGNILERFSAQQFPDLHSELNLSSLELGDSALYFCASSDGQGGTDTQYFGPGTRLTVL.

The chain is built from TRBV6-1 and TRBJ1-6; D unclear. The CDR3 is 13 amino acids. The germline CDR1 and CDR2 sequences are MNHNS and SASEGT. V lost 5 bases, J lost 9 bases, and 11 bases lay in between. Written as DNA, the CDR3 is TGTGCCAGCAGTAGGGAGGGTCTTTCACCCCTCCACTTT. It specifies CASSREGLSPLHF.

This clone was detected only a few times. The chain links TRBV27 to TRBJ1-1, with D possibly matching TRBD1 (6 bases). CDR1 and CDR2 from the germline V gene are MNHEY and SMNVEV (reference sequence). Trimming pared 4 bases from V and 0 bases from J, leaving 24 bases between. The CDR3 totals 19 residues. The CDR3 loop is CASSSETGKTTGMNTEAFF. In DNA, the CDR3 is TGTGCCAGCAGTTCGGAAACGGGGAAAACAACAGGGATGAACACTGAAGCTTTCTTT.

CDR3 sequence (DNA): TGTGCCAGCACAAACAGGGGCGAGCAGTACTTC. Translation gives CASTNRGEQYF. The chain employs TRBV2 and TRBJ2-7; 7 bases agree with TRBD1. CDR1 and CDR2 from the germline V gene are SNHLY and FYNNEI. V shed 7 bases and J 6 bases; nucleotides not matched to a gene: 3. This CDR3 is built from 11 residues. The variable domain in full, with the rest retrieved from reference TRBV2 and TRBJ2-7, is EPEVTQTPSHQVTQMGQEVILRCVPISNHLYFYWYRQILGQKVEFLVSFYNNEISEKSEIFDDQFSVERPDGSNFTLKIRSTKLEDSAMYFCASTNRGEQYFGPGTRLTVT.

This clone appeared a few times. The chain joins TRBV7-8 to TRBJ1-1; 12 positions agree with TRBD1. Trimming cost V 4 bases and J 4 bases; bases outside gene matches: 7. From germline, CDR1 is SGHVS and CDR2 FQNEAQ. CDR3 size: 16 residues. As DNA, the CDR3 is TGTGCCAGCAGCTGGGACAGGGGGCTGGGGGGCACTGAAGCTTTCTTT. Translating it yields CASSWDRGLGGTEAFF.

The chain uses TRBV10-3 and TRBJ2-3; D is possibly TRBD1 (5 bases). The germline gives CDR1 ENHRY, CDR2 SYGVKD. V was cut by 4 bases and J by 5 bases, with 16 bases left in between. The CDR3 is 15 amino acids. This chain's CDR3 is CAISGAGSRGDTQYF. DNA for the CDR3: TGTGCCATCAGTGGGGCAGGGTCCCGCGGAGATACGCAGTATTTT.

This clone was counted once. The chain has TRBV10-3 and TRBJ2-1, with D maybe TRBD2 (6 bases). V shed 7 bases and J shed 3 bases, with 19 bases lying between them. Germline loops: CDR1 ENHRY, CDR2 SYGVKD. The CDR3 is made up of 16 amino acids. The CDR3 sequence: CAITSQEGVVYNEQFF. The CDR3 DNA sequence: TGTGCCATCACCTCCCAGGAGGGAGTTGTCTACAATGAGCAGTTCTTC.

V is TRBV6-1 and J is TRBJ2-2, with TRBD1 identical over 8 bases. V lost 0 bases to trimming and J lost 0 bases; unmatched junction nucleotides: 6. The CDR3 has 18 amino acids. Looked up from germline, CDR1 is MNHNS and CDR2 is SASEGT. The CDR3 DNA reads TGTGCCAGCAGTGAAGCGCTAAGGACAGGGACGAACACCGGGGAGCTGTTTTTT. Its translation: CASSEALRTGTNTGELFF.

The chain is built from TRBV4-1 and TRBJ1-1; maybe TRBD1 (5 bases). The ends were cut back, 4 bases at V and 4 bases at J, with 13 bases in the middle. Germline CDR1 MGHRA, CDR2 YSYEKL. The CDR3 has 14 amino acids. The chain's CDR3 is CASSPEGVSTEAFF. CDR3 nucleotides: TGCGCCAGCAGCCCAGAAGGGGTCTCCACTGAAGCTTTCTTT.

V usage is TRBV18 and J usage is TRBJ2-7; 10 nucleotides match TRBD1. The CDR3 is 13 amino acids. V dropped 8 bases and J dropped 5; count of bases not matched to a gene: 6. Germline V gives CDR1 KGHSH, CDR2 LQKENI. Written as DNA, the CDR3 is TGTGCCAGCCGGACAGGACAGGGGGACGAGCAGTACTTC. Protein product: CASRTGQGDEQYF.

This chain joins TRBV4-2 and TRBJ2-3; D gene unclear. The V gene's germline CDR1 is LGHNA and CDR2 YNFKEQ. The CDR3 has 13 amino acids. Trimming removed 1 base from V and 2 bases from J, with 4 bases in between. CDR3 sequence (DNA): TGTGCCAGCAGCCAAGTGCCCACAGATACGCAGTATTTT. Translated: CASSQVPTDTQYF.

The genes are TRBV7-6 and TRBJ2-7, with TRBD1 identical over 10 bases. Looked up from germline, CDR1 is SGHVS and CDR2 is FNYEAQ. With 4 bases clipped from V and 5 bases from J, the junction kept 8 bases outside the gene matches. The length of the CDR3 is 15 residues. This chain's CDR3 is CASSSLGQGFNEQYF. The CDR3 coding sequence is TGTGCCAGCAGCTCCCTGGGACAGGGGTTTAACGAGCAGTACTTC.

There are a few counts of this clone. The V call is TRBV19, the J call TRBJ2-1, with D unresolved. The CDR3 totals 16 residues. V was clipped by 7 bases and J by 6 bases, with 22 bases between them. Germline V gives CDR1 LNHDA, CDR2 SQIVND (reference sequence). In nucleotides, the CDR3 is TGTGCCAGTACCCGAATAAGGGTGGCCTCAATCAATGAGCAGTTCTTC. This translates into CASTRIRVASINEQFF.